This record concerns one T cell receptor (beta chain) sequence. Antigen: not known. This sample is part of a study of CD8 T cells in ankylosing spondylitis. Study observations and caveats: Disease-linked clones were CD8+ and relatively rare in peripheral blood. Some motif variants were previously reported in reactive arthritis synovial fluid and blood. A motif in TCR beta, a set of roughly eight highly homologous variants, appeared characteristic of ankylosing spondylitis blood.

This CDR3 is 11 amino acids long. Trimming removed 7 bases at V and 9 bases at J, with 13 bases between. CDR1 is SQVTM, CDR2 ANQGSEA, per germline. Researchers built TCR beta libraries using quantitative 5'-RACE with molecular barcodes. From the 5' RACE reads, TCRdb called clonotypes with MiXCR, one entry per CDR3 protein. The repertoire has a few hundred thousand distinct CDR3 sequences, 6.5% to 10% of them found once; the top ten carry 13% to 15%. The receptor was derived from a male donor with ankylosing spondylitis. Sequenced sample: blood, either unsorted or a sorted T cell fraction (not recorded which). The chain links TRBV29-1 to TRBJ2-1; D is perhaps TRBD1 or TRBD2 (7 bases each). CDR3 nucleotides: TGCAGCGCGCAGGGGGGGAGTGAGCAGTTCTTC. Translating gives CSAQGGSEQFF.